The entry below describes one T cell receptor beta chain. Its antigen remains unidentified. A much more abundant neighbour one base away suggests this may be a read error. The source of the sample is a study of blood T cells in healthy people across ages. Each donor gave roughly 9.1 milliliters of peripheral blood. Combining a sample-barcoded 5' primer with a J-beta primer mix, a second PCR ran for roughly 7 to 11 cycles. TCRdb reprocessed the 5' RACE reads with MiXCR, giving one entry per CDR3 protein. This sample has about 800,000 distinct CDR3 sequences, with about 47% found just once. General study findings and limits: More naive CD4+ cells and higher diversity were found in long-lived than in aged donors. The percentage of naive T cells correlated strongly with TCR beta diversity.

The CDR3 contains 13 residues. This chain links TRBV12-3 or TRBV12-4 with TRBJ1-2; perhaps TRBD1 as D (6 bases). Sequencing was done on a sample of blood. The receptor's source is an older man in good health. The CDR3 region is CPSSREQGRGYTF. The CDR3 DNA follows: TGTCCCAGCAGCCGGGAACAGGGAAGAGGCTACACCTTC.